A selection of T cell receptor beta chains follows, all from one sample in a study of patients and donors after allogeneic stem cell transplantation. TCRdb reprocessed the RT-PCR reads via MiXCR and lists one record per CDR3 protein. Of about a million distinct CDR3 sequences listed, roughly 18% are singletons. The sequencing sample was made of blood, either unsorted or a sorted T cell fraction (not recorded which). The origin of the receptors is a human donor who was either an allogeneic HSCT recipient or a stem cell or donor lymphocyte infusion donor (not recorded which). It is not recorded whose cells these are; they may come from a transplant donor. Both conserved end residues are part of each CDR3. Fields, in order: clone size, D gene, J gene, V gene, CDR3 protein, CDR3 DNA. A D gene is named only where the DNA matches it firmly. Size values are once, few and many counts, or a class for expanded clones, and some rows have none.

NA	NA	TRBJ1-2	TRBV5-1	CASSLAQGYTF	TGCGCCAGCAGCTTAGCCCAGGGCTACACCTTC
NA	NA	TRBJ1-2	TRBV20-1	CSATGPGQGYTF	TGCAGTGCTACAGGCCCAGGACAGGGCTACACCTTC
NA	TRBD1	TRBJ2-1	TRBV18	CASSPTGQYNEQFF	TGTGCCAGCTCACCAACGGGACAGTACAATGAGCAGTTCTTC
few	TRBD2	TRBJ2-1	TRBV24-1	CATSDPSGGARGEQFF	TGTGCCACCAGTGATCCCAGCGGGGGGGCTCGTGGTGAGCAGTTCTTC
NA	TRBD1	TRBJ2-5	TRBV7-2	CASSTRTGRKQETQYF	TGTGCCAGCAGCACCCGGACAGGGAGGAAACAAGAGACCCAGTACTTC
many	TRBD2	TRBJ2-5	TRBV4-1	CASSPGGGAGVGETQYF	TGCGCCAGCAGCCCCGGCGGGGGAGCGGGAGTTGGGGAGACCCAGTACTTC
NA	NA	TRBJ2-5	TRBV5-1	CASSLAVSQETQYF	TGCGCCAGCAGCTTGGCCGTTAGCCAAGAGACCCAGTACTTC
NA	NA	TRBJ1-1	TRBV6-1	CASQVELNTEAFF	TGTGCCAGCCAGGTAGAACTTAACACTGAAGCTTTCTTT
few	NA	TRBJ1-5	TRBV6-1	CASSEALSGPQHF	TGTGCCAGCAGTGAAGCGCTTTCTGGGCCCCAGCATTTT
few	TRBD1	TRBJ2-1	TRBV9	CASSVTPGQAYNEQFF	TGTGCCAGCAGCGTTACCCCGGGACAGGCCTACAATGAGCAGTTCTTC
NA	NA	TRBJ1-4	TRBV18	CASSQDSPWSEKLFF	TGTGCCAGCTCACAAGACAGTCCCTGGAGTGAAAAACTGTTTTTT
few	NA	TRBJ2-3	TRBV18	CASSPTPLETNTQYF	TGTGCCAGCTCACCAACTCCACTGGAAACCAATACGCAGTATTTT
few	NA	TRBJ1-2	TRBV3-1	CASSQEQYTGYTF	TGTGCCAGCAGCCAAGAACAGTATACTGGCTACACCTTC
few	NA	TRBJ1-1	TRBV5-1	CASSWGSRATEAFF	TGCGCCAGCAGCTGGGGTTCCAGGGCTACTGAAGCTTTCTTT
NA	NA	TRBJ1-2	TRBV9	CASSVVSQAYGYTF	TGTGCCAGCAGCGTAGTATCGCAGGCTTATGGCTACACCTTC
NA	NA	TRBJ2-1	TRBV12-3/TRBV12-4	CASKFRAGNEQFF	TGTGCCAGCAAGTTTCGAGCGGGCAATGAGCAGTTCTTC
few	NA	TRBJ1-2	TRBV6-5	CASSYSRQRSNYGYTF	TGTGCCAGCAGTTACTCCCGCCAGAGGAGTAACTATGGCTACACCTTC
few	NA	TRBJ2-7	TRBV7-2	CASSLDWAYEQYF	TGTGCCAGCAGCTTAGATTGGGCCTACGAGCAGTACTTC